This T cell receptor beta chain was retrieved from a study of somatic mutations in cytotoxic T cells in rheumatoid arthritis. Findings and limits, study-wide: Each of about an eighth of the roughly 65 patients had a largest CD8+ clone that made up more than 20% of CD8+ cells. For CD8+ T-cell clonality, rheumatoid arthritis patients and age-matched healthy controls did not differ significantly. Rheumatoid arthritis patients, but not healthy controls, exhibited increasing CD8+ clonality with age.

Sequencing used immunoSEQ multiplex PCR; TCRdb keeps in-frame clones, though not all of them. The data contain over 1,400 clones, roughly 72% of them singletons. Worth noting for this clone: The antigen remains unidentified.

The CDR3 runs 15 residues. The germline gives CDR1 LGHNA, CDR2 YSLEER. Trimming removed 2 bases from V and 5 bases from J, with 13 bases in between. This sequence originates from an adult with rheumatoid arthritis. Sample: CD8+ T cells sorted from blood. The chain recombines TRBV4-3 with TRBJ2-1, with D uncertain. CDR3 sequence: CASSQQSVWDNEQFF. The CDR3 nucleotides read TGCGCCAGCAGCCAACAGTCCGTCTGGGACAATGAGCAGTTCTTC.